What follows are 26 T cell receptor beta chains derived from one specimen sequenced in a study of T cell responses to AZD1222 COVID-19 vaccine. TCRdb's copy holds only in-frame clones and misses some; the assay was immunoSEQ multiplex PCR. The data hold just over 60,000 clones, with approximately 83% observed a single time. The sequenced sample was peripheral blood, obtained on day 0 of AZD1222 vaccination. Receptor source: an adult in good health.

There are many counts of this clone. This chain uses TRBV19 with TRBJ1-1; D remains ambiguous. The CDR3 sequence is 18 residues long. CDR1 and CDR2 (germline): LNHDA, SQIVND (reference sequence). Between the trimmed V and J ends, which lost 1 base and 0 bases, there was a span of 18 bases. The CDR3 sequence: CASSIARAEFTMNTEAFF. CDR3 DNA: TGTGCCAGTAGTATAGCCCGGGCGGAGTTTACAATGAACACTGAAGCTTTCTTT.

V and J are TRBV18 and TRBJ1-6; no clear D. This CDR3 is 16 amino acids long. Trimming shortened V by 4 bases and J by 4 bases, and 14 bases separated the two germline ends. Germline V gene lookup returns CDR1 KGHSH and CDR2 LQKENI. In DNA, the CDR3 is TGTGCCAGCTCACATCAGGACCCTTGGTATAATTCACCCCTCCACTTT. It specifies CASSHQDPWYNSPLHF. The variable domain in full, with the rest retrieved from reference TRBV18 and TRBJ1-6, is NAGVMQNPRHLVRRRGQEARLRCSPMKGHSHVYWYRQLPEEGLKFMVYLQKENIIDESGMPKERFSAEFPKEGPSILRIQQVVRGDSAAYFCASSHQDPWYNSPLHFGNGTRLTVT.

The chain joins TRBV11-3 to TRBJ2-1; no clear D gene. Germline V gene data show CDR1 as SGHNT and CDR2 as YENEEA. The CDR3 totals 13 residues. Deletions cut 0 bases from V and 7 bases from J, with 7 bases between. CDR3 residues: CASSLDQINEQFF. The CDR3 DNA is TGTGCCAGCAGCTTAGATCAGATTAATGAGCAGTTCTTC.

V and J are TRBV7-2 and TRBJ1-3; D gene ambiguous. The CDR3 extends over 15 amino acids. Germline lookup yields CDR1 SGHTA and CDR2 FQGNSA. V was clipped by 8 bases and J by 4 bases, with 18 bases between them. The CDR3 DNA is TGTGCCAGCCGCCCCAGCTCCGGATCAGGAAACACCATATATTTT. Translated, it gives CASRPSSGSGNTIYF.

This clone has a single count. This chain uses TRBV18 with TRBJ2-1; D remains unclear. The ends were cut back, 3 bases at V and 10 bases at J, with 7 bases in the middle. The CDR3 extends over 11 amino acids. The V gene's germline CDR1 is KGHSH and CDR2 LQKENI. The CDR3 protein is CASSPGREQFF. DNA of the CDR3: TGTGCCAGCTCACCCGGTCGAGAGCAGTTCTTC.

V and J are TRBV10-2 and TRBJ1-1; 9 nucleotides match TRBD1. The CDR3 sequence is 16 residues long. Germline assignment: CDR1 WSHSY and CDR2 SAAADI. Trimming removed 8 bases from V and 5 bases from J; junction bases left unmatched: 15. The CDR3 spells CASVAGTGKLDTEAFF. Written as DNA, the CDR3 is TGCGCCAGCGTAGCCGGGACAGGGAAATTAGATACTGAAGCTTTCTTT.

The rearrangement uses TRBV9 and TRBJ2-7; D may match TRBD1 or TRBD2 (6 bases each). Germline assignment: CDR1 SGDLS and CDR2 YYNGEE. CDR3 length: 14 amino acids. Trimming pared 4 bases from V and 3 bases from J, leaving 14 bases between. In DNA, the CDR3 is TGTGCCAGCAGCTCCGTGGAGGGGGTCTACGAGCAGTACTTC. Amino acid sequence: CASSSVEGVYEQYF.

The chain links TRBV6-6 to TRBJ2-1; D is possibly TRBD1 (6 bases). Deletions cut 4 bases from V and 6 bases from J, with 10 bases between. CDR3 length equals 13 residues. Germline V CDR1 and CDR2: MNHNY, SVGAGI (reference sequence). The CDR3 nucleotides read TGTGCCAGCAGTTTCACAGGGATCAATGAGCAGTTCTTC. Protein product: CASSFTGINEQFF.

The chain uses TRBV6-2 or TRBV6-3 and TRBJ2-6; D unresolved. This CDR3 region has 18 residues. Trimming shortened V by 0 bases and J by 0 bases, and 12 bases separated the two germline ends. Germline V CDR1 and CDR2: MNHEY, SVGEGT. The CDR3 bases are TGTGCCAGCAGTTACTCGGAACAGTTAAACTCTGGGGCCAACGTCCTGACTTTC. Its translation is CASSYSEQLNSGANVLTF.

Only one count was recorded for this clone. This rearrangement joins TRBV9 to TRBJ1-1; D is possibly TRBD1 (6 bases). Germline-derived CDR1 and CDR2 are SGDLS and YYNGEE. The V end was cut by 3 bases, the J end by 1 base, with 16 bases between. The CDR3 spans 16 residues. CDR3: CASSASAQGKNTEAFF. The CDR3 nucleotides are TGTGCCAGCAGCGCCTCGGCACAGGGCAAGAACACTGAAGCTTTCTTT.

CDR3 region: CASSQDNRGGYTF. The CDR3 nucleotides are TGCGCCAGCAGCCAAGATAATAGGGGAGGCTACACCTTC. The rearrangement uses TRBV4-1 and TRBJ1-2, with D maybe TRBD1 (5 bases). The CDR3 is 13 residues long. Germline V gene sequence: CDR1 MGHRA, CDR2 YSYEKL. Trimming left V 0 bases short and J 8 bases short, with 10 bases between.

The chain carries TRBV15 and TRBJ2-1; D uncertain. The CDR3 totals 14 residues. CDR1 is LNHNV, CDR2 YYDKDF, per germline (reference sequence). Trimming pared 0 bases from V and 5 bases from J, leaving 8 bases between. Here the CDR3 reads CATSRDRADNEQFF. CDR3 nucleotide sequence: TGTGCCACCAGCAGAGATCGGGCAGACAATGAGCAGTTCTTC.

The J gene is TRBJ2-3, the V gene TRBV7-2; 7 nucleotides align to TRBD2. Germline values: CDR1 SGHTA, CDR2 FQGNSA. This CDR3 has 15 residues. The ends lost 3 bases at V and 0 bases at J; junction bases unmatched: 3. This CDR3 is CASSLGGLSTDTQYF. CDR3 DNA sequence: TGTGCCAGCAGCTTGGGGGGGTTGAGCACAGATACGCAGTATTTT.

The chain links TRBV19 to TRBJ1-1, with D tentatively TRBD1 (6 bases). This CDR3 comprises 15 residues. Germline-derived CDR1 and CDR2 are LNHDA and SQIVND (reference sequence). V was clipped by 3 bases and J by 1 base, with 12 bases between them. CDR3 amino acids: CASSMRGARNTEAFF. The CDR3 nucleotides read TGTGCCAGTAGTATGCGGGGGGCTCGGAACACTGAAGCTTTCTTT.

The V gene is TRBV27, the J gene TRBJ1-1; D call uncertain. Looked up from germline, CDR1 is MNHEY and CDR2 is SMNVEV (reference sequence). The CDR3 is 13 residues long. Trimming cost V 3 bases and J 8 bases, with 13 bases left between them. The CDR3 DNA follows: TGTGCCAGCAGTTTGGGATGGGAGGTGGAAGCTTTCTTT. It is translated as CASSLGWEVEAFF.

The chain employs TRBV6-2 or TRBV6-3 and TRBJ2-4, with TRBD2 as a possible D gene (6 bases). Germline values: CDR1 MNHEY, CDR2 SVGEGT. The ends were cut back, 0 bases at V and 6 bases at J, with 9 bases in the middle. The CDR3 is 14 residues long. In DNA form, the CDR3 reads TGTGCCAGCAGTTACTCCTACGGGAGAAACATTCAGTACTTC. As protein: CASSYSYGRNIQYF.

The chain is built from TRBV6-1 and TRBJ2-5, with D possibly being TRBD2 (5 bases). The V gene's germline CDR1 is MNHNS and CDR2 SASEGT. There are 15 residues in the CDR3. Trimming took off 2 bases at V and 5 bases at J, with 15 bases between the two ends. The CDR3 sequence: CASSEPTRGRETQYF. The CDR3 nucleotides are TGTGCCAGCAGTGAACCGACTCGGGGAAGGGAGACCCAGTACTTC.

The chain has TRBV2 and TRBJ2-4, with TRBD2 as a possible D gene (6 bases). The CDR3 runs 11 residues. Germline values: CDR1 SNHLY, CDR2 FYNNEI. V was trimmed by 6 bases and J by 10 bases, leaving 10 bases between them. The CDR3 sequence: CASSRDSIQYF. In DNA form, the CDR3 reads TGTGCCAGCAGCCGGGACTCGATTCAGTACTTC.

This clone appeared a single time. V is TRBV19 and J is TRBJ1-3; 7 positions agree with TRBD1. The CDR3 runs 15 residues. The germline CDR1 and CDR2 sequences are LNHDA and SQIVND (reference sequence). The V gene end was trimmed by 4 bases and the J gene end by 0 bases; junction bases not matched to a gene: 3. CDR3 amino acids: CASSNGQASGNTIYF. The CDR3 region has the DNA TGTGCCAGTAGTAACGGACAGGCCTCTGGAAACACCATATATTTT.

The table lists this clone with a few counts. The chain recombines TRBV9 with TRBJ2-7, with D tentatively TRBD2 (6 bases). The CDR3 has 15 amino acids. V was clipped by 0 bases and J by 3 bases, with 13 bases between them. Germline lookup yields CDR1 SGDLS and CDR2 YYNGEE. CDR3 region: CASSVGSADYYEQYF. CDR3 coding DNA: TGTGCCAGCAGCGTAGGATCCGCGGACTACTACGAGCAGTACTTC. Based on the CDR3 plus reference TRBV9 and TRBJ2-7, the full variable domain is DSGVTQTPKHLITATGQRVTLRCSPRSGDLSVYWYQQSLDQGLQFLIQYYNGEERAKGNILERFSAQQFPDLHSELNLSSLELGDSALYFCASSVGSADYYEQYFGPGTRLTVT.

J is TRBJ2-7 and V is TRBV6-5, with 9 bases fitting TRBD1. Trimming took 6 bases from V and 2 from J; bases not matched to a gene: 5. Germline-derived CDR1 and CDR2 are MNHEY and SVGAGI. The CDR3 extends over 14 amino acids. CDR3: CASRRDREAYEQYF. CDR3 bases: TGTGCCAGCAGGCGGGACAGGGAGGCCTACGAGCAGTACTTC.

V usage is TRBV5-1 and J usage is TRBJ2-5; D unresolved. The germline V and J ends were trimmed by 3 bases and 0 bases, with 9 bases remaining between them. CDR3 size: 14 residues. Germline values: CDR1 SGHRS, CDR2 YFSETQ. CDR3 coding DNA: TGCGCCAGCAGCTCTGGACGGTACCAAGAGACCCAGTACTTC. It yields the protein CASSSGRYQETQYF.

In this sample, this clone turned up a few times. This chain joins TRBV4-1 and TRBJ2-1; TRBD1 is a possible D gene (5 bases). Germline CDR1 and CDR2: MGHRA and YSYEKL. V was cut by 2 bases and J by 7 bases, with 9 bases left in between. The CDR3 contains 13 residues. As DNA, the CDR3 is TGCGCCAGCAGCCAACAGGGTTTGAATGAGCAGTTCTTC. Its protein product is CASSQQGLNEQFF.

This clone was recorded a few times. This chain's CDR3 is CASSWRRGTYNEQFF. DNA for the CDR3: TGTGCCAGCAGCTGGAGGAGGGGGACCTACAATGAGCAGTTCTTC. V gene TRBV5-8 combines with J gene TRBJ2-1, with D perhaps assigned TRBD1 or TRBD2 (6 bases each). The V and J ends lost 3 bases and 2 bases respectively, with 12 bases between them. The CDR3 length is 15 residues. Germline CDR1 and CDR2: SGHTS and YDEGEE.

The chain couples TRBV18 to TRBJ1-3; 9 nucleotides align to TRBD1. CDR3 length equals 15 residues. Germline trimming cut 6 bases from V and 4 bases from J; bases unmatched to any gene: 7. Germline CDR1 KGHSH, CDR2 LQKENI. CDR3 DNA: TGTGCCAGCTCGCGGGACAGGGACTTGGGAAACACCATATATTTT. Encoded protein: CASSRDRDLGNTIYF.

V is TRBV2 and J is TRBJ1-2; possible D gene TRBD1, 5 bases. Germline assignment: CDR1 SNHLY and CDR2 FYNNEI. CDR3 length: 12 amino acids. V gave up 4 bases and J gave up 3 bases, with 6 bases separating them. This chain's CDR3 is CASSGDDYGYTF. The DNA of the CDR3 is TGTGCCAGCAGTGGGGACGACTATGGCTACACCTTC.